This entry lists 12 T cell receptor beta chains sequenced from one sample in a study of T cells in Graves' hyperthyroidism and ophthalmopathy. The CDR3 regions of TCR beta were amplified from RNA transcripts. The HTBI primer set drove a first-round RT-PCR of the TCR CDR3. Each CDR3 protein is one row after TCRdb ran MiXCR on the multiplex PCR reads. Of a few hundred thousand distinct CDR3 sequences detected, just over 14% appear once; the ten largest clones hold about an eighth. The source material was blood. The source is a woman aged 40 to 50 with Graves' hyperthyroidism that later progressed to Graves' ophthalmopathy.

This clonotype appeared many times. This chain connects TRBV30 to TRBJ1-1; 7 bases are a match to TRBD1. CDR1 is GTSNPN and CDR2 is SVGIG in the germline V gene (reference sequence). V was clipped by 4 bases and J by 1 base; unmatched bases: 6. CDR3 length equals 14 residues. The DNA for the CDR3 is TGTGCCTGGACCCCCGGGACAGCGAACACTGAAGCTTTCTTT. The encoded protein is CAWTPGTANTEAFF.

As for this clonotype: This likely comes from a read error, as the CDR3 has no conserved phenylalanine or tryptophan at its end. This chain uses TRBV24-1 with TRBJ2-3; D may be TRBD2 (6 bases). The CDR3 has 12 residues. Trimming shortened V by 9 bases and J by 3 bases, and 9 bases separated the two germline ends. Per the germline V gene, CDR1 is KGHDR and CDR2 is SFDVKD. The CDR3 DNA reads TGTGCCACCGGGGGGTCAACAGATACGCAGTATCTT. It encodes CATGGSTDTQYL.

Ten or more counts support this clonotype. The rearrangement links TRBV29-1 to TRBJ2-7; D is ambiguous. This CDR3 has 15 amino acids. The germline CDR1 and CDR2 sequences are SQVTM and ANQGSEA. Trimming shortened V by 3 bases and J by 2 bases, and 17 bases separated the two germline ends. CDR3 residues: CSVEVYGKSTYEQYF. Written as DNA, the CDR3 is TGCAGCGTTGAGGTCTATGGTAAATCAACCTACGAGCAGTACTTC.

This clonotype was seen many times. The J gene is TRBJ2-3, the V gene TRBV10-3, with D possibly being TRBD1 (5 bases). The V gene lost 4 bases and the J gene lost 4 bases, with 6 bases spanning the gap. This CDR3 is 12 amino acids long. The V gene's germline CDR1 is ENHRY and CDR2 SYGVKD. CDR3 nucleotides: TGTGCCATCAGTGGGGGCGCAGATACGCAGTATTTT. This encodes CAISGGADTQYF.

The chain couples TRBV3-1 to TRBJ2-3, with TRBD2 matching over 15 bases. The V and J ends lost 5 bases and 6 bases, in that order; junction bases with no gene match: 0. The CDR3 has 14 amino acids. Per the germline V gene, CDR1 is LGHDT and CDR2 is YNNKEL (reference sequence). The CDR3 DNA reads as TGTGCCAGCAGCGGGACTAGCGGGAGGGATACGCAGTATTTT. Its translation is CASSGTSGRDTQYF.

In its sample, this clonotype was seen many times. The chain carries TRBV18 and TRBJ1-5; the match to TRBD1 covers 7 bases. Germline trimming cut 5 bases from V and 5 bases from J; bases unmatched to any gene: 6. The CDR3 runs 14 residues. Germline loops: CDR1 KGHSH, CDR2 LQKENI. The CDR3 bases are TGTGCCAGCTCAACGGGACAGAATTATCAGCCCCAGCATTTT. Protein: CASSTGQNYQPQHF.

The chain links TRBV11-2 to TRBJ1-2, with D maybe TRBD1 (6 bases). Germline CDR1 is SGHAT and CDR2 is FQNNGV. The CDR3 totals 18 residues. V lost 4 bases and J 0 bases, leaving 21 bases between the germline ends. CDR3 region: CASSSYRVQGGSNYGYTF. In DNA, the CDR3 is TGTGCCAGCAGCTCATATCGGGTACAGGGCGGTTCTAACTATGGCTACACCTTC.

This clonotype was detected once. A much larger clone lies one base from this, so it may be a read error. This chain joins TRBV27 and TRBJ1-2, with 8 bases matching TRBD1. Looked up from germline, CDR1 is MNHEY and CDR2 is SMNVEV (reference sequence). The CDR3 spans 15 residues. J gave up 1 base and V 6 bases, and 7 bases lay outside the gene matches. In DNA, the CDR3 is TGTGCCAGCAGCCGACAGGGGTACCTTAACTATGGCTACACCTTC. It codes for CASSRQGYLNYGYTF.

This clonotype occurred many times. The chain employs TRBV6-1 and TRBJ1-1; TRBD1 aligns across 9 bases. Germline V gives CDR1 MNHNS, CDR2 SASEGT. J was trimmed by 4 bases and V by 6 bases; bases with no gene match: 9. The CDR3 is 15 residues long. CDR3 coding DNA: TGTGCCAGCAGGGGACAGGGACTTTACGGCACTGAAGCTTTCTTT. It translates to CASRGQGLYGTEAFF.

This clonotype was seen ten or more times. CDR3 sequence: CASSLQGVNYGYTF. DNA of the CDR3: TGTGCCAGCAGTTTACAGGGGGTTAACTATGGCTACACCTTC. J is TRBJ1-2 and V is TRBV28, with 7 nucleotides matching TRBD1. CDR3 length: 14 residues. The V and J ends lost 2 bases and 1 base, in that order; junction bases with no gene match: 1. Germline V gives CDR1 MDHEN, CDR2 SYDVKM.

This clonotype was recorded at least ten times. V usage is TRBV3-1 and J usage is TRBJ2-1; D is ambiguous. This CDR3 spans 15 amino acids. V shed 2 bases and J shed 7 bases, with 15 bases lying between them. Germline V gene data show CDR1 as LGHDT and CDR2 as YNNKEL (reference sequence). CDR3 nucleotide sequence: TGTGCCAGCAGCCAATTTCTCGCCGTACAGAATGAGCAGTTCTTC. This translates into CASSQFLAVQNEQFF.

Ten or more counts support this clonotype. V is TRBV10-3 and J is TRBJ1-1, with 7 bases fitting TRBD1. Germline V gene sequence: CDR1 ENHRY, CDR2 SYGVKD. The CDR3 consists of 14 residues. V shed 6 bases, J shed 1 base, and the junction held 5 bases outside the gene matches. CDR3 amino acids: CAIRAGQQNTEAFF. The CDR3 DNA reads as TGTGCCATCAGAGCGGGACAGCAGAACACTGAAGCTTTCTTT.